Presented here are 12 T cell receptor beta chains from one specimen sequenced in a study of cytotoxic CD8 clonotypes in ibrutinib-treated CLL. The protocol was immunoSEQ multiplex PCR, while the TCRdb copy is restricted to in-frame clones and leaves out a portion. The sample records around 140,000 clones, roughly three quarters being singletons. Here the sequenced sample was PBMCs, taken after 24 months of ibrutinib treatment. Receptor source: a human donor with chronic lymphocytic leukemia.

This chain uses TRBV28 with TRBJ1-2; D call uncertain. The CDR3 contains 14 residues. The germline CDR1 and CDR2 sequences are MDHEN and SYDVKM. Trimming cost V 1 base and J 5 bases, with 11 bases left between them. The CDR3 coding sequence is TGTGCCAGCAGTTTATCCGGTCTCTTTTATGGCTACACCTTC. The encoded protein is CASSLSGLFYGYTF.

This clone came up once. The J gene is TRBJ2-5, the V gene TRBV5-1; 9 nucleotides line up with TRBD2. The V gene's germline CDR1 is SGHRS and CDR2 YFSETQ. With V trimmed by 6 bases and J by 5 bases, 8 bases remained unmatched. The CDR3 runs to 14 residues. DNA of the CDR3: TGCGCCAGCACCACTGCGGGGGGGCCGGAGACCCAGTACTTC. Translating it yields CASTTAGGPETQYF.

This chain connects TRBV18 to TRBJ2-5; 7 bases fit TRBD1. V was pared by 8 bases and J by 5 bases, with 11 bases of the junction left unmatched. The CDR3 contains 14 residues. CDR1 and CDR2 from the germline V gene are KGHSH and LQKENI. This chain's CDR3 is CASQGQRQGETQYF. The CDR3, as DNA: TGTGCCAGCCAAGGACAGCGACAGGGTGAGACCCAGTACTTC. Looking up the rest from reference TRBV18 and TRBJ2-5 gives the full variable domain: NAGVMQNPRHLVRRRGQEARLRCSPMKGHSHVYWYRQLPEEGLKFMVYLQKENIIDESGMPKERFSAEFPKEGPSILRIQQVVRGDSAAYFCASQGQRQGETQYFGPGTRLLVL.

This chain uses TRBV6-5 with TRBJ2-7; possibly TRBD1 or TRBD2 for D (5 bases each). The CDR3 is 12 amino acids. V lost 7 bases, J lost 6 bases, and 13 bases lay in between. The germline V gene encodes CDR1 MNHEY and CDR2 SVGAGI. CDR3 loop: CASKGPGAEQYF. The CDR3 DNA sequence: TGTGCCAGCAAGGGCCCCGGGGCCGAGCAGTACTTC.

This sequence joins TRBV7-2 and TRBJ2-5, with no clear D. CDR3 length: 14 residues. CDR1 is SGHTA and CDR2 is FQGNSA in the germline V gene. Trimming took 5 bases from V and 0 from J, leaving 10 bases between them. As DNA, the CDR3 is TGTGCCAGCAGCCCGCCCGGCCACCAAGAGACCCAGTACTTC. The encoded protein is CASSPPGHQETQYF.

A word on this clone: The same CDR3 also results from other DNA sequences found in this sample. Written as DNA, the CDR3 is TGTGCCAGCTCACCGCAGGGTGGAGAGACCCAGTACTTC. Translating gives CASSPQGGETQYF. The chain uses TRBV18 and TRBJ2-5; D might be TRBD1 (5 bases). The CDR3 is 13 residues long. Germline V CDR1 and CDR2: KGHSH, LQKENI. V lost 3 bases and J 4 bases, leaving 9 bases between the germline ends.

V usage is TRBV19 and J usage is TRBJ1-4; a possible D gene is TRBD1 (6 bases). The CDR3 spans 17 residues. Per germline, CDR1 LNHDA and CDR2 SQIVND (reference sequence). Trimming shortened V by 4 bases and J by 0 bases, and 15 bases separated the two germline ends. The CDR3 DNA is TGTGCCAGTAGTACCCAGACAGGTCTGTCAACTAATGAAAAACTGTTTTTT. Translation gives CASSTQTGLSTNEKLFF.

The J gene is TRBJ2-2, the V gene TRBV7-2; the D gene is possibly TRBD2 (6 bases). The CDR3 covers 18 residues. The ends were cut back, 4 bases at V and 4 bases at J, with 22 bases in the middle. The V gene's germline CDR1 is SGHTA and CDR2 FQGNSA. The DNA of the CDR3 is TGTGCCAGCAGCTCCCCCGGGGGACTGGGTGGTGCCACCGGGGAGCTGTTTTTT. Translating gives CASSSPGGLGGATGELFF.

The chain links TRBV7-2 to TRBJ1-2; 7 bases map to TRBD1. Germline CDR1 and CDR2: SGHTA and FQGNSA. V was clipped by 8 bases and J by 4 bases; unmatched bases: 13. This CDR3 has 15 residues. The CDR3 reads CASPRTPGTVYGYTF. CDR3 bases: TGTGCCAGCCCAAGAACCCCCGGGACAGTCTATGGCTACACCTTC.

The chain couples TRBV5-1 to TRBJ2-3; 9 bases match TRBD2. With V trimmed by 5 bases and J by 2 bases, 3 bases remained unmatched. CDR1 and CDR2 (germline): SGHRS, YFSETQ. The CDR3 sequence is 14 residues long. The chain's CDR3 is CASRAGGITDTQYF. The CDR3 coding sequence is TGCGCCAGCAGGGCGGGAGGGATCACAGATACGCAGTATTTT.

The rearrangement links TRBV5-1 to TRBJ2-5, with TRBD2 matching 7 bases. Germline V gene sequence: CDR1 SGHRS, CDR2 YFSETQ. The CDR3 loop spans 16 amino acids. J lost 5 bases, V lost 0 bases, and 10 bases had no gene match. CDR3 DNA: TGCGCCAGCAGCTTGGGCCTGAGCGGGGACCCGGAGACCCAGTACTTC. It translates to CASSLGLSGDPETQYF.

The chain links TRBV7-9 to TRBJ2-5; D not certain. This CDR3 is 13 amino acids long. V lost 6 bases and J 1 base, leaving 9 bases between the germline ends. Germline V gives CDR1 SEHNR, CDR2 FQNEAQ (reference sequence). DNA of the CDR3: TGTGCCAGCAGAAGCAGCAGCCAAGAGACCCAGTACTTC. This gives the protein CASRSSSQETQYF.